This TCR beta chain comes out of a study of spatial heterogeneity in lung cancer (dated by TCRdb to the late 2010s). Regarding the complete study: More beta-chain than alpha-chain transcripts were consistently detected, likely reflecting higher beta-chain transcript abundance. Nonsynonymous mutation counts, determined by whole-exome sequencing of tumor tissue, were related to TCR repertoire features. Both alpha and beta chains were TCR-sequenced in samples taken at surgery, namely 220 tumor regions, fewer than 85 matched nontumor lung samples and 50 to 60 PBMC samples. In the raw uncorrected reads, each unique combination of TCR and UMI appeared more than ten times on average. TCR alpha and beta repertoires were quantitatively compared across multiple tumor regions, matched nontumor lung and blood in non-small cell lung cancer.

V is shortened by 5 bases, J by 5 bases, and the region joining them spans 16 bases. CDR1 and CDR2, per the germline V gene, are SQVTM and ANQGSEA. The CDR3 starts with the cysteine, ends with the phenylalanine, and has 14 residues. The only DNA kept is the CDR3, 42 bases in frame from the first base. Findings and caveats that apply to the study as a whole: Additional single-cell paired TCR alpha and beta sequencing was considered necessary to confirm, at a functional level, the hypothesis that regional TCRs recognize regional mutations.

This clonotype is identified as medium-sized (0.01 to 0.1%). It has no known antigen specificity. The record has no base qualities; no much larger clone is one base away. Explained via the paper, the time point label denotes: sample taken at primary tumor resection. Samples were obtained from approximately 72 patients with early-stage, untreated non-small cell lung cancer from the lung TRACERx cohort. Without any cell sorting, TCR sequencing was performed on whole RNA extracted either from tumor and nontumor lung tissue or from cryopreserved PBMC samples. Only patients for whom sufficient RNA was available from at least two tumor regions were selected for TCR sequencing. Before being selected, tumor and adjacent nontumor lung specimens were reviewed by a lung pathologist. The library was built by means of 5' RACE. The sample was run on a NextSeq 500. To allow correction of PCR and sequencing errors, the TCR library protocol tagged every TCR cDNA molecule with a unique molecular identifier. From the authors' description of their analysis: Decombinator tools were used for TCR identification, UMI-based error correction and CDR3 extraction. Expanded TCRs were defined as those above a frequency of 2 per 1,000, corresponding to the top 1% of the tumor frequency distribution. Renyi diversity was calculated using the R vegan package after each repertoire was subsampled 100 times to 5,000 TCRs. To build CDR3 similarity networks, amino acid triplet string-kernel similarity was used, and CDR3s were connected when their pairwise similarity was above 0.82. In-frame beta chains were kept once TCRdb had trimmed the public reads at Q25 with fastp and called clones with MiXCR. Rows are unified per CDR3 protein, each entry keeping the most common DNA and genes. The V and J calls and clone size come from TCRdb's table, not from the authors' own analysis. This sample gives approximately 6,200 distinct CDR3 sequences in total; around a sixth of them show up just once. 16% of the sample is in the top ten clones.

The receptor chain draws on TRBV29-1 and TRBJ2-1, with a weak D call of TRBD2 (6 bases match). The TCR was taken from a male donor with early-stage non-small cell lung cancer. The material was normal lung tissue next to the tumor, obtained at surgery. This receptor has the CDR3 CSVRTSSGNNEQFF. In nucleotides, the sequence is TGCAGCGTTAGAACTAGCAGCGGAAACAATGAGCAGTTCTTC.